A selection of T cell receptor beta chains follows, all from one sample in a study of T cell repertoires in cytomegalovirus infection. Which antigens these TCRs recognize remains unknown. A single record per CDR3 protein comes from TCRdb applying MiXCR to the reads. In the table there are some 700,000 distinct CDR3 sequences, around a third of which are singletons. The starting material was cultured PBMCs, obtained from culture after CMV antigen stimulation. These receptor sequences come from a human donor in good health (CMV status not recorded). Some clones in this sample may be carry-over from other donors' samples. Both conserved end residues are part of each CDR3. The D gene is left open where the match is weak. A row's size may be missing; if present it is once, few, many or a size class.

j_gene,v_gene,d_gene,abundance,CDR3nt,CDR3aa
TRBJ2-3,TRBV7-9,TRBD2,few,TGTGCCAGCAGCCCCGCGGAAGCGGGAGGGCCGGATACGCAGTATTTT,CASSPAEAGGPDTQYF
TRBJ1-6,TRBV20-1,-,few,TGCAGTGCTCACCCTGCGGGCAGGCGAGGATCACCCCTCCACTTT,CSAHPAGRRGSPLHF
TRBJ1-4,TRBV7-6,-,-,TGTGCCAGCAGTAAAGAGGGAGCAACTAATGAAAAACTGTTTTTT,CASSKEGATNEKLFF
TRBJ2-1,TRBV20-1,TRBD2,-,TGCAGTGCTTTTGGGACTAGCGGCGACAACACTGTAACCTACAATGAGCAGTTCTTC,CSAFGTSGDNTVTYNEQFF
TRBJ2-5,TRBV20-1,-,-,TGCAGTGCCGGGGACCGGGTATTTGGGGAGACCCAGTACTTC,CSAGDRVFGETQYF
TRBJ1-5,TRBV6-1,TRBD1,-,TGTGCCAGCAAGGGGACAGCAAATCAGCCCCAGCATTTT,CASKGTANQPQHF
TRBJ1-1,TRBV6-2/TRBV6-3,-,-,TGTGCCAGCACGGTTTGGAGAAACACTGAAGCTTTCTTT,CASTVWRNTEAFF
TRBJ2-1,TRBV6-5,-,few,TGTGCCAGCACTCCCGAGGGGAGCTCCTACAATGAGCAGTTCTTC,CASTPEGSSYNEQFF
TRBJ2-7,TRBV28,-,few,TGTGCCAGCAGTATGGGGGGGCGCTCGTACGAGCAGTACTTC,CASSMGGRSYEQYF
TRBJ1-1,TRBV6-1,TRBD1,-,TGTGCCAGCAGTTACGGCCCGACAGGGTACACTGAAGCTTTCTTT,CASSYGPTGYTEAFF